This TCR beta chain derives from a study of OX40 agonist ivuxolimab in advanced cancers. Study-wide context: Patients were given ivuxolimab, an antibody that agonizes OX40 (CD134).

Blood draws occurred at baseline, cycle 4 day 1, and cycle 7 day 1. Profiling relied on immunoSEQ multiplex PCR, and the TCRdb table lists in-frame clones only, not all of them. The data contain 65,000 to 70,000 clones, around four fifths of them singletons. Trimming cost V 0 bases and J 1 base, with 10 bases left between them. Germline CDR1 reads SGHRS; CDR2 reads YFSETQ. The CDR3 is made up of 15 amino acids. This receptor was taken from an adult with an advanced solid tumor such as melanoma, head and neck, liver or kidney cancer. The chain recombines TRBV5-1 with TRBJ1-1; D is possibly TRBD1 (6 bases). Sequenced here: CD4+ or CD8+ T cells sorted from blood, sampled in a trial of the OX40 agonist ivuxolimab. CDR3 sequence (DNA): TGCGCCAGCAGCTTGGTCCTGGGACAGAACACTGAAGCTTTCTTT. Translation: CASSLVLGQNTEAFF.